This T cell receptor beta chain was captured by sequencing in a study of control samples from healthy donors and cancer patients. Repertoires were generated with immunoSEQ multiplex PCR, while TCRdb's copy carries only in-frame clones and drops some. Of around 30,000 clones detected, approximately 95% appear once; the ten largest clones hold 1.7%. J was trimmed by 3 bases and V by 4 bases; bases with no gene match: 19. CDR1 is MNHNS, CDR2 SASEGT, per germline. The CDR3 has 20 residues. The sample was PBMCs. The rearrangement uses TRBV6-1 and TRBJ1-5, with 9 bases lining up with TRBD1. This TCR was recovered from a man aged 40-55 years with colorectal cancer. This chain's CDR3 is CASSGTGEEILRRDNQPQHF. The CDR3 DNA reads as TGTGCCAGCAGTGGGACAGGGGAGGAAATACTCCGAAGGGACAATCAGCCCCAGCATTTT.